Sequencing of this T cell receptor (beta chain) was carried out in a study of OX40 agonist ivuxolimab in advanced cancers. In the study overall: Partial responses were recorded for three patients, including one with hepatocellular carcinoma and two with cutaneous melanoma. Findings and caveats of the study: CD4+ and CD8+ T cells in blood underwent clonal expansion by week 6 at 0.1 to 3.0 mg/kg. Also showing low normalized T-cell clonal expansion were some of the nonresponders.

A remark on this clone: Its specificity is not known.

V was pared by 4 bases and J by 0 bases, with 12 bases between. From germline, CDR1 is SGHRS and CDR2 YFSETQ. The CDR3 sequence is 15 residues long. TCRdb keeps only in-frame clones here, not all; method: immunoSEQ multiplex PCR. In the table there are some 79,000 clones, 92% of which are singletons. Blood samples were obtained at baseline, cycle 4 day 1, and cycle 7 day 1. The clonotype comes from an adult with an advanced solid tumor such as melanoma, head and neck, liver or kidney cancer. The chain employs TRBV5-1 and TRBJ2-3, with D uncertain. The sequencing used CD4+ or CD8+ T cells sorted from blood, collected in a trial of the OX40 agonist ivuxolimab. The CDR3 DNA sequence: TGCGCCAGCAGCCAGAACGGTGCTAGCACAGATACGCAGTATTTT. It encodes CASSQNGASTDTQYF. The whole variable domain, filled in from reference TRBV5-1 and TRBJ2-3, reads KAGVTQTPRYLIKTRGQQVTLSCSPISGHRSVSWYQQTPGQGLQFLFEYFSETQRNKGNFPGRFSGRQFSNSRSEMNVSTLELGDSALYLCASSQNGASTDTQYFGPGTRLTVL.